These T cell receptor beta chains were read from a single sample in a study of OX40 agonist ivuxolimab in advanced cancers. TCRdb's copy holds only in-frame clones and misses some; the assay was immunoSEQ multiplex PCR. The table has 70,000 to 95,000 clones, 92% seen once; the top ten hold 0.4% to 0.55%. Here the sequenced sample was CD4+ or CD8+ T cells sorted from blood, taken in a trial of the OX40 agonist ivuxolimab. The source of these receptors is an adult with an advanced solid tumor such as melanoma, head and neck, liver or kidney cancer. The CDR3 runs from the conserved cysteine through the conserved F or W. Fields, in order: J gene, V gene, clone size, D gene, CDR3 DNA, CDR3 protein. D genes are given only for firm matches. A clone size is listed for some rows: how often the clone was seen (once, few, many), or a class if it is expanded.

TRBJ2-2	TRBV14	once	TRBD2	TGTGCCAGCAGCCATCTTAGCGGGGGGTCTAACACCGGGGAGCTGTTTTTT	CASSHLSGGSNTGELFF
TRBJ2-7	TRBV6-1	NA	NA	TGTGCCAGCAGGGGCCCCGTCACCTACGAGCAGTACTTC	CASRGPVTYEQYF
TRBJ2-7	TRBV4-2	NA	TRBD2	TGTGCCAGCAGCTTCCGACTAGCGGGAGGGGAGCAGTACTTC	CASSFRLAGGEQYF
TRBJ2-3	TRBV5-1	NA	NA	TGCGCCAGCAGCTTGCCCTCCACAGATACGCAGTATTTT	CASSLPSTDTQYF
TRBJ1-3	TRBV10-3	NA	TRBD1	TGTGCCACCGGCAGACAGGGTCTTGGTGGAAACACCATATATTTT	CATGRQGLGGNTIYF
TRBJ2-2	TRBV29-1	NA	NA	TGCAGCGGATCGGGGCGAGTTGGCGGGGAGCTGTTTTTT	CSGSGRVGGELFF
TRBJ1-1	TRBV6-5	NA	TRBD1	TGTGCCAGCAGCCGTATTGGGACAGGGGACACTGAAGCTTTCTTT	CASSRIGTGDTEAFF
TRBJ1-2	TRBV5-1	NA	NA	TGCGCCAGCAGCACGGGGCAACTCTATGGCTACACCTTC	CASSTGQLYGYTF
TRBJ2-2	TRBV29-1	NA	TRBD2	TGCAGCCTCACCCCACCAAACCCGGGCGGGAGTTACACCGGGGAGCTGTTTTTT	CSLTPPNPGGSYTGELFF
TRBJ2-3	TRBV7-3	NA	NA	TGTGCCAGCAGCTTACAAGGGAGCAGGGCCACAGATACGCAGTATTTT	CASSLQGSRATDTQYF
TRBJ1-1	TRBV30	few	NA	TGTGCCCGGGCGGGGGCGCACACTGAAGCTTTCTTT	CARAGAHTEAFF
TRBJ2-4	TRBV9	NA	TRBD1	TGTGCCAGCAGCGCGGGACAGGGGATAGCCAAAAACATTCAGTACTTC	CASSAGQGIAKNIQYF
TRBJ2-7	TRBV5-1	NA	TRBD2	TGCGCCAGCAGCTCCGGACTAGCGGGAGGCCCCTCCTCCTACGAGCAGTACTTC	CASSSGLAGGPSSYEQYF
TRBJ2-7	TRBV19	NA	TRBD2	TGTGCCAGTAGTATAACTACGACTAGCTTCGGCGAGCAGTACTTC	CASSITTTSFGEQYF
TRBJ2-7	TRBV5-4	NA	TRBD1	TGTGCCAGCAGCCGCGACAGGGCCCGGGAGCAGTACTTC	CASSRDRAREQYF
TRBJ1-5	TRBV2	NA	NA	TGTGCCAGCAGCGGGGAGGGGGGGCCTCAGCCCCAGCATTTT	CASSGEGGPQPQHF
TRBJ2-3	TRBV11-3	NA	NA	TGTGCCAGCAGCTTATCAGGGGGCACAGATACGCAGTATTTT	CASSLSGGTDTQYF
TRBJ2-5	TRBV10-3	NA	NA	TGTGCCATCAGTGCCCCTCGGGAGACCCAGTACTTC	CAISAPRETQYF
TRBJ2-6	TRBV9	NA	TRBD1	TGTGCCAGCAGCGTCCGGGACAGGGTTTCATCTGGGGCCAACGTCCTGACTTTC	CASSVRDRVSSGANVLTF
TRBJ1-2	TRBV11-2	NA	NA	TGTGCCAGCAGCTTAGGGTCCGAGGTTTTTTATGGCTACACCTTC	CASSLGSEVFYGYTF
TRBJ2-1	TRBV20-1	NA	NA	TGCAGTGCTACAGGGTCTAATGAGCAGTTCTTC	CSATGSNEQFF
TRBJ2-3	TRBV15	NA	NA	TGTGCCACCAGCAGTCCCTTTAATACGCAGTATTTT	CATSSPFNTQYF
TRBJ2-7	TRBV7-7	few	TRBD2	TGTGCTAGCAGCCCGGGACTAGCGGCCCACTCCTACGAGCAGTACTTC	CASSPGLAAHSYEQYF
TRBJ2-5	TRBV11-2	NA	TRBD1	TGTGCCAGCAGCTCTCGGGACAGCCCGTGGGGAGAGACCCAGTACTTC	CASSSRDSPWGETQYF
TRBJ1-1	TRBV4-1	NA	TRBD1	TGCGCCAGCAGCCAAGTGGGGGACAGAAGATATGAAGCTTTCTTT	CASSQVGDRRYEAFF
TRBJ1-5	TRBV27	NA	TRBD1	TGTGCCAGCAGTTTAAGTGGGACAGAGAATCAGCCCCAGCATTTT	CASSLSGTENQPQHF
TRBJ2-6	TRBV18	NA	NA	TGTGCCAGCTCACCCCGGTACTCTGGGGCCAACGTCCTGACTTTC	CASSPRYSGANVLTF
TRBJ2-5	TRBV2	NA	TRBD1	TGTGCCAGCAGCCCACAGGGGGCAGGAGGGGAGACCCAGTACTTC	CASSPQGAGGETQYF
TRBJ2-1	TRBV7-9	NA	NA	TGTGCCAGCAGCACGACAGCAGACAATGAGCAGTTCTTC	CASSTTADNEQFF
TRBJ2-5	TRBV6-5	NA	TRBD2	TGTGCCAGCTGGGAGGGCTCGAGGACCCAGTACTTC	CASWEGSRTQYF
TRBJ2-1	TRBV10-3	NA	TRBD1	TGTGCCATCAGCAGCGACAGGGGGCATTCCAATGAGCAGTTCTTC	CAISSDRGHSNEQFF
TRBJ1-1	TRBV5-6	few	TRBD1	TGTGCCAGCAGCCCCGGGACAGGGGGGGGGACTGAAGCTTTCTTT	CASSPGTGGGTEAFF
TRBJ1-2	TRBV6-1	NA	NA	TGTGCCAGCAAGTCTTACAGGGTAGATGGCTACACCTTC	CASKSYRVDGYTF
TRBJ1-2	TRBV5-4	NA	NA	TGTGCCAGCAGCTTGGTGCCTCCCGCCTACTATGGCTACACCTTC	CASSLVPPAYYGYTF
TRBJ2-7	TRBV15	NA	NA	TGTGCCACCAGCAGAGAGATGTTAGGGGGGAGGAACGAGCAGTACTTC	CATSREMLGGRNEQYF
TRBJ2-2	TRBV7-2	NA	TRBD1	TGTGCCAGCAGCGTCGACAGGGTCCCCGGGGAGCTGTTTTTT	CASSVDRVPGELFF
TRBJ2-3	TRBV9	NA	NA	TGTGCCAGCAGCGTAGCTCTCTCCGATACGCAGTATTTT	CASSVALSDTQYF
TRBJ1-5	TRBV7-3	once	NA	TGTGCCAGCAGCTCCGAGGGGCTGGTTAGCAATCAGCCCCAGCATTTT	CASSSEGLVSNQPQHF
TRBJ2-5	TRBV19	NA	NA	TGTGCCAGTAGCATCCGACGAGGGGTAGAGACCCAGTACTTC	CASSIRRGVETQYF
TRBJ2-7	TRBV15	NA	TRBD2	TGTGCCACCAGCCTACTAGCGGGTCCGCAATACGAGCAGTACTTC	CATSLLAGPQYEQYF
TRBJ2-1	TRBV4-1	NA	NA	TGCGCCAGCAGCCAAGATCCCCCAACGACGTTTAATGAGCAGTTCTTC	CASSQDPPTTFNEQFF
TRBJ1-5	TRBV5-8	once	NA	TGTGCCAGCAGCTTGGCCGGGGGAAACGGGCCCCAGCATTTT	CASSLAGGNGPQHF
TRBJ2-6	TRBV6-1	once	NA	TGTGCCAGCAGGTCAGGACTCGCCAACGTCCTGACTTTC	CASRSGLANVLTF
TRBJ1-5	TRBV21-1	NA	NA	TGTGCCAGCAGCGCCCTGGACGTACTTGATCAGCCCCAGCATTTT	CASSALDVLDQPQHF
TRBJ2-2	TRBV18	NA	NA	TGTGCCAGCTCATTAAAGGGAGGCACCGGGGAGCTGTTTTTT	CASSLKGGTGELFF
TRBJ2-3	TRBV5-1	NA	NA	TGCGCCAGCAGCTTGTCGACTCCTAGCACAGATACGCAGTATTTT	CASSLSTPSTDTQYF
TRBJ1-2	TRBV6-1	NA	NA	TGTGCCAGCAGGACGGGCAGGGACTATGGCTACACCTTC	CASRTGRDYGYTF
TRBJ2-7	TRBV27	NA	TRBD2	TGTGCCAGCATCGTAACTAGCGGACTCTACGAGCAGTACTTC	CASIVTSGLYEQYF
TRBJ1-4	TRBV10-3	NA	NA	TGTGCCATCAGTGTAGCAGCTGAAGAAAAACTGTTTTTT	CAISVAAEEKLFF
TRBJ1-4	TRBV7-2	NA	NA	TGTGCCAGCAGCTTCTATTACGGGGAAAAACTGTTTTTT	CASSFYYGEKLFF
TRBJ1-5	TRBV12-2	NA	NA	TGTGCAAGTCGCTTTACAGAGTATTATCAGCCCCAGCATTTT	CASRFTEYYQPQHF
TRBJ1-2	TRBV29-1	NA	NA	TGCAGCGTTGAAGTGGGGGCTAACTATGGCTACACCTTC	CSVEVGANYGYTF
TRBJ1-2	TRBV5-6	NA	NA	TGTGCCAGCAGCAAGGACAGATCCTACACCTTC	CASSKDRSYTF
TRBJ1-4	TRBV7-9	NA	NA	TGTGCCAGCAGCTTAGCGGCAGGGTCGGATGAAAAACTGTTTTTT	CASSLAAGSDEKLFF